A selection of T cell receptor beta chains follows, all from one sample in a study of T cell clonotyping in hematopoietic cell transplantation. Libraries were prepared by immunoSEQ multiplex PCR; TCRdb keeps only in-frame clonotypes and omits some of them. The sample yields some 2,000 clones, 79% seen once. The source material was peripheral blood mononuclear cells, sampled 30 days after allogeneic stem cell transplant. The receptor source for this set is a male patient aged 45-60 years who had an allogeneic stem cell transplant from an unrelated donor, so the T cells may come from the graft donor. Some clones in this sample may be carry-over from other donors' samples. The CDR3 runs from the conserved cysteine through the conserved F or W. A D gene is named only where the DNA matches it firmly. A clone size is listed for some rows: how often the clone was seen (once, few, many), or a class if it is expanded.

17 TRBJ2-2 TRBV28 NA NA CASSLTLEASNTGELFF TGTGCCAGCAGTCTGACACTAGAAGCATCGAACACCGGGGAGCTGTTTTTT
16 TRBJ1-2 TRBV7-8 NA NA CASSSPGVGETRGYTF TGTGCCAGCAGTTCCCCGGGCGTGGGGGAAACCCGAGGCTACACCTTC
13 TRBJ2-7 TRBV5-6 TRBD1 NA CASSPRDRYEQYF TGTGCCAGCAGCCCGCGGGACAGGTACGAGCAGTACTTC
12 TRBJ2-6 TRBV7-8 NA NA CASSPSTNVLTF TGTGCCAGCAGCCCTAGCACCAACGTCCTGACTTTC
13 TRBJ1-2 TRBV6-5 NA NA CASSYSRRYGYTF TGTGCCAGCAGTTACTCGAGGCGGTATGGCTACACCTTC
15 TRBJ2-2 TRBV7-2 NA NA CASSRSGQNTGELFF TGTGCCAGCAGCAGATCGGGACAGAACACCGGGGAGCTGTTTTTT
14 TRBJ2-7 TRBV6-5 NA NA CASSSTGLSYEQYF TGTGCCAGCAGTTCTACAGGGCTCTCCTACGAGCAGTACTTC
13 TRBJ2-7 TRBV29-1 NA NA CSALQGGSYEQYF TGCAGCGCACTACAGGGAGGGAGCTACGAGCAGTACTTC
15 TRBJ1-2 TRBV4-1 NA once CASSQETGILGGYTF TGCGCCAGCAGCCAGGAAACAGGGATCCTCGGTGGCTACACCTTC
11 TRBJ1-1 TRBV30 NA NA CAWSVQAEAFF TGTGCCTGGAGTGTACAGGCAGAAGCTTTCTTT
13 TRBJ1-1 TRBV2 NA NA CASSHGLNTEAFF TGTGCCAGCAGTCACGGGCTGAACACTGAAGCTTTCTTT
17 TRBJ2-4 TRBV11-2 TRBD1 NA CASSLGTQGAAKNIQYF TGTGCCAGCAGCTTAGGGACACAGGGGGCGGCCAAAAACATTCAGTACTTC
14 TRBJ2-7 TRBV4-1 NA NA CASSHWDTSYEQYF TGCGCCAGCAGCCATTGGGACACTTCCTACGAGCAGTACTTC
15 TRBJ2-3 TRBV9 NA NA CASSVDQGPEWTQYF TGTGCCAGCAGCGTAGATCAGGGCCCCGAGTGGACACAGTATTTT
15 TRBJ2-2 TRBV6-5 NA NA CASSPLLGGPGELFF TGTGCCAGCAGCCCCCTACTAGGAGGGCCCGGGGAGCTGTTTTTT
16 TRBJ2-3 TRBV7-2 TRBD1 once CASSSGVDRVTDTQYF TGTGCCAGCAGCTCTGGCGTGGACAGGGTCACAGATACGCAGTATTTT
15 TRBJ2-7 TRBV11-3 NA NA CASSLEAGTGYEQYF TGTGCCAGCAGCTTAGAGGCAGGGACGGGCTACGAGCAGTACTTC
16 TRBJ2-7 TRBV6-5 NA NA CASSYLRWGFGYEQYF TGTGCCAGCAGTTACCTCCGATGGGGTTTCGGGTACGAGCAGTACTTC
16 TRBJ1-1 TRBV14 NA NA CASSQDMGQGLAEAFF TGTGCCAGCAGCCAAGATATGGGGCAGGGTCTTGCTGAAGCTTTCTTT
13 TRBJ2-7 TRBV7-6 NA NA CASSASGSYEQYF TGTGCCAGCAGCGCCAGTGGCTCCTACGAGCAGTACTTC
14 TRBJ2-7 TRBV30 TRBD2 NA CAWSVGGSSYEQYF TGTGCCTGGAGTGTGGGCGGGAGCTCCTACGAGCAGTACTTC
15 TRBJ2-1 TRBV7-8 TRBD1 NA CASRQRTGLGNEQFF TGTGCCAGCAGGCAACGGACAGGGTTAGGTAATGAGCAGTTCTTC
19 TRBJ2-3 TRBV14 TRBD2 NA CASSQGSRGRSLGTDTQYF TGTGCCAGCAGCCAAGGTTCGCGGGGGAGGTCTTTAGGCACAGATACGCAGTATTTT
13 TRBJ2-7 TRBV27 NA NA CASSLTGGDEQYF TGTGCCAGCAGCTTAACAGGGGGGGACGAGCAGTACTTC
16 TRBJ2-5 TRBV21-1 NA NA CASSTCPDREGETQYF TGTGCCAGCAGCACCTGTCCGGACAGGGAGGGAGAGACCCAGTACTTC
14 TRBJ1-2 TRBV6-5 NA NA CATAPGGYYYGYTF TGTGCCACCGCCCCAGGAGGGTATTACTATGGCTACACCTTC
17 TRBJ1-3 TRBV7-8 TRBD1 NA CASSLKGQGGSGNTIYF TGTGCCAGCAGCTTAAAGGGACAGGGAGGTTCTGGAAACACCATATATTTT
21 TRBJ1-1 TRBV29-1 NA NA CSVVRRLEGIGPNFGNTEAFF TGCAGCGTTGTACGAAGGCTGGAGGGAATAGGACCAAACTTCGGGAACACTGAAGCTTTCTTT
13 TRBJ2-7 TRBV7-6 NA NA CASSLGTFHEQYF TGTGCCAGCAGCTTAGGGACATTCCACGAGCAGTACTTC
14 TRBJ2-7 TRBV6-5 NA NA CASSYRQKDYEQYF TGTGCCAGCAGTTACCGGCAGAAAGACTACGAGCAGTACTTC